The clone carrying this TCR beta chain came up many times. The target antigen is unknown. The data were taken from a study of Graves' ophthalmopathy and Graves' hyperthyroidism. The CDR3 has 14 residues. Trimming removed 2 bases from V and 3 bases from J, with 14 bases in between. Germline-derived CDR1 and CDR2 are DFQATT and SNEGSKA (reference sequence). Broader study findings: The model predicted ophthalmopathy progression with 70.59% sensitivity and less than 85% specificity.

As the template, RNA transcripts were used to amplify TCR beta CDR3 regions. The library came from an HTBI-primed first-round RT-PCR and a second-round multiplex PCR. Via MiXCR, TCRdb re-called the multiplex PCR reads, giving one row per CDR3 protein. The sample has about 370,000 distinct CDR3 sequences, about a sixth seen once. Sequenced material: peripheral blood. The sequence derives from a woman aged 18-29 years with Graves' ophthalmopathy. The V call is TRBV20-1, the J call TRBJ2-7; TRBD1 or TRBD2 may be the D gene (5 bases each). The CDR3 bases are TGCAGTGCTAGACATGGGACCCCCCACTACGAGCAGTACTTC. Translating it yields CSARHGTPHYEQYF.